The entry that follows covers one T cell receptor beta chain sequence. The data stem from a study of blood T cell repertoires in COVID-19. Trimming removed 6 bases at V and 2 bases at J, with 11 bases between. The CDR3 has 12 residues. Germline lookup yields CDR1 SQVTM and CDR2 ANQGSEA. This table comes from immunoSEQ multiplex PCR, and its TCRdb copy is limited to in-frame clones, with some not included. Among about 160,000 clones, approximately 83% were seen once, and the ten largest hold 13%. The specimen was peripheral blood. The V gene is TRBV29-1, the J gene TRBJ2-7, with D possibly being TRBD1 (7 bases). The sequence was collected from a man in his 70s who had recovered from COVID-19. The CDR3 coding sequence is TGCAGCGTGGGGGGACAGACCTACGAGCAGTACTTC. Its translation is CSVGGQTYEQYF.